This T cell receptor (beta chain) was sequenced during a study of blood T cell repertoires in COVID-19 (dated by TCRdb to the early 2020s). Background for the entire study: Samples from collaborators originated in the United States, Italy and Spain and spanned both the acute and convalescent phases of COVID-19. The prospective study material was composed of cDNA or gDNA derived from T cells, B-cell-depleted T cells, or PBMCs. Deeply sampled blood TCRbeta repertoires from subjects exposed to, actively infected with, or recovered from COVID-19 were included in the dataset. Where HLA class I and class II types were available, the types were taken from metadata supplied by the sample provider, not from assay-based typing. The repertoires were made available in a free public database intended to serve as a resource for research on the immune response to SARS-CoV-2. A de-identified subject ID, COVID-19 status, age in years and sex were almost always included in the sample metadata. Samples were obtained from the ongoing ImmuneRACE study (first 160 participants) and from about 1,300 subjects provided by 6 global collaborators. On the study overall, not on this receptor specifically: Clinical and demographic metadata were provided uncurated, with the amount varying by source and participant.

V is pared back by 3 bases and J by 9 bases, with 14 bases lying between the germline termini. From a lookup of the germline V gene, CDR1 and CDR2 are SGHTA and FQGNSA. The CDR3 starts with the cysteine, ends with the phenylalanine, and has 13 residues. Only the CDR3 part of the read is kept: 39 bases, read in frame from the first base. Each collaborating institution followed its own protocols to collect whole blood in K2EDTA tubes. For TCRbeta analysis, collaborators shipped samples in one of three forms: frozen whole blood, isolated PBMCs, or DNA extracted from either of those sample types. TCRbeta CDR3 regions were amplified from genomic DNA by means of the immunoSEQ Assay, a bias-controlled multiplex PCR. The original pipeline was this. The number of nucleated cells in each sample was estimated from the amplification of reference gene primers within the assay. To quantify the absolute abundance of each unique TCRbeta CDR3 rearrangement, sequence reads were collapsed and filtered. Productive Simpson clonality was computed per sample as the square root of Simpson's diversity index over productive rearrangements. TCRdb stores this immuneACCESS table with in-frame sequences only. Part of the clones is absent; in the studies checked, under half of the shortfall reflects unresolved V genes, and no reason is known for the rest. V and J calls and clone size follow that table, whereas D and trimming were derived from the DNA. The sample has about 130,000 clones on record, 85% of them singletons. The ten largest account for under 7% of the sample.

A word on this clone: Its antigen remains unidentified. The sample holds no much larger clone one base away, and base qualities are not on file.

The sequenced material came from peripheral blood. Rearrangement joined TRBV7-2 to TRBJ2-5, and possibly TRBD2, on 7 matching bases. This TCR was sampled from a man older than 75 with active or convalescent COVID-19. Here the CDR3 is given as CASSFRPGGPQYF. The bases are TGTGCCAGCAGCTTTCGACCCGGGGGGCCCCAGTACTTC.